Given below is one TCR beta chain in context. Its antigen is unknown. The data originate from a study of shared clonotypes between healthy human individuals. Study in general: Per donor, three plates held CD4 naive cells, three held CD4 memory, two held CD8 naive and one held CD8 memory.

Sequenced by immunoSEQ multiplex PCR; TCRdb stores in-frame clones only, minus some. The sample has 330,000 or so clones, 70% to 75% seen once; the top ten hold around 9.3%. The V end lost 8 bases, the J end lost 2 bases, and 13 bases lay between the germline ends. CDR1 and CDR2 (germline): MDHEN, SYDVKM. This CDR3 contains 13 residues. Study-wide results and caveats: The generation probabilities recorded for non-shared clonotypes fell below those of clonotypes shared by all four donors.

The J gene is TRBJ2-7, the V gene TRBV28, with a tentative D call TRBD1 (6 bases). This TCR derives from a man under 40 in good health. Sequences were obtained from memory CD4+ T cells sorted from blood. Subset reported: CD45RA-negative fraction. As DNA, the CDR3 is TGTGCCAGCCTCAGGACAGTTCCCTACGAGCAGTACTTC. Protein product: CASLRTVPYEQYF.